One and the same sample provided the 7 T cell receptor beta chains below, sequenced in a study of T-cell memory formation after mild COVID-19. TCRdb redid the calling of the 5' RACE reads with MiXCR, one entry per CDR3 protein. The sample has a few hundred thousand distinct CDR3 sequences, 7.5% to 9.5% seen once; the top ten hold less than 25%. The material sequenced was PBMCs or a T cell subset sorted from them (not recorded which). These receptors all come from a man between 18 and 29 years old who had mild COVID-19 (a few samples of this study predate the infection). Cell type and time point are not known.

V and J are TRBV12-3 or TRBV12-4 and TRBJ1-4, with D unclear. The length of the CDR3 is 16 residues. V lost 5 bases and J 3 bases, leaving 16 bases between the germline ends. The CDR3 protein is CASSPPNLQPNEKLFF. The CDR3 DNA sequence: TGTGCCAGCAGTCCCCCTAATTTACAGCCTAATGAAAAACTGTTTTTT.

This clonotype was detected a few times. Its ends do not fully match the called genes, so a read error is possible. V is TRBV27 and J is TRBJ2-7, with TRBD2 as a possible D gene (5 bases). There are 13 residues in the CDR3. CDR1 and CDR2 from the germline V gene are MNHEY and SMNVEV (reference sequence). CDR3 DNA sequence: TGTGCCAGCAGCCGGTTGAGCGGAGTCGGTGAGCACTTC. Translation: CASSRLSGVGEHF.

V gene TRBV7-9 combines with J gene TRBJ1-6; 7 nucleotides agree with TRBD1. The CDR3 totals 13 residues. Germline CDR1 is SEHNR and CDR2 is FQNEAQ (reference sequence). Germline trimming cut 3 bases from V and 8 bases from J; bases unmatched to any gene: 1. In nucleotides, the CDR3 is TGTGCCAGCAGCTTGGGGACAGATTCACCCCTCCACTTT. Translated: CASSLGTDSPLHF.

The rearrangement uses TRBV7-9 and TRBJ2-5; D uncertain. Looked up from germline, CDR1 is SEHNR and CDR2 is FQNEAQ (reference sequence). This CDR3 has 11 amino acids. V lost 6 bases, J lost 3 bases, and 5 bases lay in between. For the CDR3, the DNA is TGTGCCAGCAGAAAGAAAGAGACCCAGTACTTC. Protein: CASRKKETQYF.

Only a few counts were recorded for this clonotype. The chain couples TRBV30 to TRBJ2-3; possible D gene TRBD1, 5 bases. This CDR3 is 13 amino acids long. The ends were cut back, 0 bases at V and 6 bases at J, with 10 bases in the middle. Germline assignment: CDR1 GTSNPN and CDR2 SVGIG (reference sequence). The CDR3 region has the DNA TGTGCCTGGAGTGTAAATTCAGGGGATACGCAGTATTTT. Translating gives CAWSVNSGDTQYF.

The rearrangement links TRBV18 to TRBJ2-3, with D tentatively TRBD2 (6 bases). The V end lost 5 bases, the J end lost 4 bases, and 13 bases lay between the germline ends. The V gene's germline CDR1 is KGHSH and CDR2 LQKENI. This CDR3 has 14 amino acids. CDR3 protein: CASSGPGGADTQYF. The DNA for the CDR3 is TGTGCCAGCTCAGGACCCGGGGGAGCAGATACGCAGTATTTT.

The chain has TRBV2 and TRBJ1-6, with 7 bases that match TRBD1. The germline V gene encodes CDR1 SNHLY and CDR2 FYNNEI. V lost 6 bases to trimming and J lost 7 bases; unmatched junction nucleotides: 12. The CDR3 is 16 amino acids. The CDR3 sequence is CASSDRATGKNSPLHF. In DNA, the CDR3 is TGTGCCAGCAGCGATAGAGCGACAGGGAAAAATTCACCCCTCCACTTT.